The T cell receptor beta chain under discussion was sequenced for a study of read filtering for tumor transcriptome and immune sequencing. The study, taken as a whole, reports: In IR-seq, single-read clonotypes were about 80% of clonotypes but approximately 3.5% of reads. IR-seq and RNA-seq agreed better without single-read clonotypes.

This clonotype was detected only a few times. Its antigen remains unidentified. The germline gives CDR1 SGHNT, CDR2 YYREEE (reference sequence). The CDR3 sequence is 16 residues long. V was pared by 4 bases and J by 7 bases, with 15 bases of the junction left unmatched. From 350 to 500 ng of RNA, a library with molecular barcoded alpha/delta and beta/gamma adaptors was made. TCRdb re-called the reads with MiXCR, one entry per CDR3 protein. The sample records about 35,000 distinct CDR3 sequences, roughly 13% being singletons. This TCR was recovered from a donor at least 40 years old with multiple myeloma. The sample was a population of CD138-negative cells sorted from bone marrow. The genes are TRBV5-4 and TRBJ2-7, with 9 bases that match TRBD1. DNA of the CDR3: TGTGCCAGCAGCCATGAAGGACAGGGGCGTTTAGGGGAGCAGTACTTC. Residues: CASSHEGQGRLGEQYF. The entire variable domain, with the rest obtained from reference TRBV5-4 and TRBJ2-7, is as follows: ETGVTQSPTHLIKTRGQQVTLRCSSQSGHNTVSWYQQALGQGPQFIFQYYREEENGRGNFPPRFSGLQFPNYSSELNVNALELDDSALYLCASSHEGQGRLGEQYFGPGTRLTVT.